This T cell receptor beta chain was captured in a study of shared clonotypes between healthy human individuals. This CDR3 is 12 amino acids long. Trimming stripped 7 bases from V and 5 bases from J, with 11 bases between. Germline CDR1 and CDR2: MDHEN and SYDVKM. Donors comprised healthy HIV-negative adults lacking recent acute infections or vaccinations. Remarks on this clone: Its antigen is still unknown.

Study conclusions and caveats: It was the non-shared clonotypes that had lower generation probabilities than clonotypes shared by all four donors.

Assay: immunoSEQ multiplex PCR; the TCRdb copy retains only in-frame clones and omits some. The repertoire has 640,000 or so clones, about three quarters of them found once; the top ten carry around 1.8%. What was sequenced was memory CD4+ T cells sorted from blood. Specified subset: CD45RA-negative fraction. The receptor's source is a woman aged 30 to 39 in good health. The gene calls are TRBV28 and TRBJ2-5; D is ambiguous. CDR3 residues: CASKVARETQYF. The CDR3 bases are TGTGCCAGCAAGGTGGCGAGGGAGACCCAGTACTTC.